What follows are 15 T cell receptor beta chains derived from one specimen sequenced in a study of CD4 and CD8 cells across lung adenocarcinoma regions. TCRdb analysed the PCR reads with MiXCR anew, one entry per CDR3 protein. The table lists about 7,700 distinct CDR3 sequences, about 43% of them singletons. The sample consisted of CD4+ T cells from the margin of a lung tumor. These receptor sequences come from a male donor with lung adenocarcinoma. The CD4 and CD8 labels of this study may be unreliable.

As for this clonotype: Its ends do not fully match the called genes, so a read error is possible. This chain joins TRBV10-3 and TRBJ2-1; 8 bases agree with TRBD2. The CDR3 loop spans 15 amino acids. Germline V lookup: CDR1 ENHRY, CDR2 SYGVKD. CDR3 sequence: CASSESSGSPYEQFF. In DNA, the CDR3 is TGTGCCAGCAGTGAGTCCAGCGGGAGTCCCTACGAGCAGTTCTTC.

Concerning this clonotype itself: An end of the junction does not agree with germline; a read error may underlie this. The J gene is TRBJ2-3, the V gene TRBV6-1; a possible D gene is TRBD1 (5 bases). CDR3 length: 13 residues. The germline V gene has CDR1 MNHNS and CDR2 SASEGT. CDR3 bases: TGTGCCACCGAGCGTGGCCCGACAGAGACGCAGTATTTC. This sequence encodes CATERGPTETQYF.

This clonotype appeared a few times. The rearrangement uses TRBV9 and TRBJ2-1, with 11 bases identical to TRBD2. V lost 3 bases and J lost 3; bases outside the gene matches: 2. The length of the CDR3 is 15 residues. Germline loops: CDR1 SGDLS, CDR2 YYNGEE. This CDR3 is CASSGSGRDYNEQFF. The CDR3 coding sequence is TGTGCCAGCAGCGGTAGCGGGAGGGACTACAATGAGCAGTTCTTC.

This clonotype was observed many times. The chain uses TRBV10-3 and TRBJ2-1, with D perhaps matching TRBD1 (5 bases). The CDR3 contains 15 residues. The germline V gene has CDR1 ENHRY and CDR2 SYGVKD. V shed 0 bases and J shed 6 bases, with 12 bases lying between them. The CDR3 sequence: CAISESFTGINEQFF. The DNA of the CDR3 is TGTGCCATCAGTGAGTCGTTTACAGGTATCAATGAGCAGTTCTTC.

By share, this clonotype ranks as medium-sized. The V gene is TRBV6-6, the J gene TRBJ2-3, with 9 positions matching TRBD2. The germline V gene has CDR1 MNHNY and CDR2 SVGAGI (reference sequence). V trimming: 6 bases; J trimming: 5 bases; junction bases outside the gene matches: 6. This CDR3 contains 14 residues. The CDR3 loop is CASRLAGVGDTQYF. DNA of the CDR3: TGTGCCAGCAGATTAGCGGGAGTGGGAGATACGCAGTATTTT.

This rearrangement joins TRBV12-3 or TRBV12-4 to TRBJ1-1; D remains unclear. V shed 6 bases and J shed 4 bases, with 12 bases lying between them. The CDR3 sequence is 13 residues long. CDR3 DNA sequence: TGTGCCAGCAGCCGAGCAGGAAGCACTGAAGCTTTCTTT. Its protein is CASSRAGSTEAFF.

CDR3 residues: CASSGGGRDGQETQYF. CDR3 DNA: TGTGCCAGCAGTGGGGGAGGGAGGGACGGACAAGAGACCCAGTACTTC. The J gene is TRBJ2-1, the V gene TRBV6-1, with 7 bases aligning to TRBD2. The J call could be wrong; TRBJ2-5 is a better fit for the DNA end. Germline values: CDR1 MNHNS, CDR2 SASEGT. The CDR3 consists of 16 residues.

The V and J genes are TRBV6-5 and TRBJ2-7; D gene ambiguous. The V end was cut by 2 bases, the J end by 0 bases, with 5 bases between. The CDR3 has 13 amino acids. CDR1 and CDR2 (germline): MNHEY, SVGAGI. CDR3 amino acids: CASSYRDSYEQYF. The CDR3 DNA follows: TGTGCCAGCAGTTACCGCGACTCCTACGAGCAGTACTTC.

CDR3 nucleotides: TGTGCCATCAGTGAGGGTCAGGGGGGTGAAAAACTGTTTTTT. This gives the protein CAISEGQGGEKLFF. The rearrangement uses TRBV10-3 and TRBJ1-4; 7 bases line up with TRBD1. Losses at the gene ends were 2 bases for V and 7 bases for J; bases not matched to a gene: 4. Looked up from germline, CDR1 is ENHRY and CDR2 is SYGVKD. The CDR3 runs to 14 residues.

This clonotype appeared many times. This chain connects TRBV28 to TRBJ1-6; D is uncertain. Germline V CDR1 and CDR2: MDHEN, SYDVKM. The CDR3 totals 14 residues. V lost 7 bases, J lost 9 bases, and 16 bases lay in between. The CDR3 loop reads CASKRGILGSPLHF. The CDR3 coding sequence is TGTGCCAGCAAACGAGGGATTCTTGGTTCACCCCTCCACTTT.

This clonotype qualifies as medium-sized (0.01 to 0.1%). V is TRBV28 and J is TRBJ2-1; D is uncertain. The J call is doubtful: the DNA matches TRBJ2-5 better. Germline V lookup: CDR1 MDHEN, CDR2 SYDVKM. CDR3 size: 13 residues. CDR3 nucleotide sequence: TGTGCCAGCAGTTTATTCAGGCCGGAGACCCAGTACTTC. This codes for CASSLFRPETQYF.

This clonotype turned up a few times. The junction does not match germline at one end; this may be a read error. The gene calls are TRBV30 and TRBJ1-2; D is undetermined. The CDR3 is 13 amino acids. Germline-derived CDR1 and CDR2 are GTSNPN and SVGIG (reference sequence). The CDR3 region has the DNA TGTGCCTGGAGTCGTTACGATACCTATCGCTACACCTTC. Its translation: CAWSRYDTYRYTF.

The V call is TRBV10-1, the J call TRBJ2-1; TRBD2 matches at 8 bases. This CDR3 has 15 residues. The V segment lost 1 base and the J segment 5 bases; nucleotides outside the gene matches: 4. Germline lookup yields CDR1 WNHNN and CDR2 SYGVQD (reference sequence). This chain's CDR3 is CASSEFSGDDNEQFF. The CDR3 region has the DNA TGCGCCAGCAGTGAGTTTAGCGGGGACGACAATGAGCAGTTCTTC.

The chain links TRBV7-2 to TRBJ2-1, with TRBD2 matching over 9 bases. CDR3 length equals 18 residues. From germline, CDR1 is SGHTA and CDR2 FQGNSA. J lost 0 bases, V lost 5 bases, and 11 bases had no gene match. The CDR3 loop is CASSLRLAALSSYNEQFF. The DNA for the CDR3 is TGTGCCAGCAGCCTCAGACTAGCGGCCTTGAGCTCCTACAATGAGCAGTTCTTC.

This clonotype is classed as medium-sized. Its ends do not fully match the called genes, so a read error is possible. This chain uses TRBV4-1 with TRBJ2-1; D not certain. CDR1 MGHRA and CDR2 YSYEKL come from the germline V gene. There are 15 residues in the CDR3. The chain's CDR3 is CASSKEAHTYNEQFF. CDR3 nucleotides: TGCGCCAGCAGCAAAGAAGCCCATACCTACAATGAGCAGTTCTTC.